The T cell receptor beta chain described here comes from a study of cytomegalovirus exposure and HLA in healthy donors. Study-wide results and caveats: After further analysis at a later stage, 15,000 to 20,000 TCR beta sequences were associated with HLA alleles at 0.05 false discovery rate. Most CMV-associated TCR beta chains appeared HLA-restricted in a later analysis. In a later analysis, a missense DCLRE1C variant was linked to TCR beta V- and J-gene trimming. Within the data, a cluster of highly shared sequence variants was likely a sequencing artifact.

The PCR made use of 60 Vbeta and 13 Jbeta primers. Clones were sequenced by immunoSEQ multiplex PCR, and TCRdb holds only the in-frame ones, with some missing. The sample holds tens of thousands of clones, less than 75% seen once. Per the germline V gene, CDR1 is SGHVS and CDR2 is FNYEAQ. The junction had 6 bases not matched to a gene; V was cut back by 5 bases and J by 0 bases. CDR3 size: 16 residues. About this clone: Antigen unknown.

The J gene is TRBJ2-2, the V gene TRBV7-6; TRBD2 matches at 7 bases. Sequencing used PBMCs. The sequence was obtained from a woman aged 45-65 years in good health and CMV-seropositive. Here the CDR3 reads CASSPLAGSNTGELFF. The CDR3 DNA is TGTGCCAGCAGCCCATTAGCGGGCTCGAACACCGGGGAGCTGTTTTTT.